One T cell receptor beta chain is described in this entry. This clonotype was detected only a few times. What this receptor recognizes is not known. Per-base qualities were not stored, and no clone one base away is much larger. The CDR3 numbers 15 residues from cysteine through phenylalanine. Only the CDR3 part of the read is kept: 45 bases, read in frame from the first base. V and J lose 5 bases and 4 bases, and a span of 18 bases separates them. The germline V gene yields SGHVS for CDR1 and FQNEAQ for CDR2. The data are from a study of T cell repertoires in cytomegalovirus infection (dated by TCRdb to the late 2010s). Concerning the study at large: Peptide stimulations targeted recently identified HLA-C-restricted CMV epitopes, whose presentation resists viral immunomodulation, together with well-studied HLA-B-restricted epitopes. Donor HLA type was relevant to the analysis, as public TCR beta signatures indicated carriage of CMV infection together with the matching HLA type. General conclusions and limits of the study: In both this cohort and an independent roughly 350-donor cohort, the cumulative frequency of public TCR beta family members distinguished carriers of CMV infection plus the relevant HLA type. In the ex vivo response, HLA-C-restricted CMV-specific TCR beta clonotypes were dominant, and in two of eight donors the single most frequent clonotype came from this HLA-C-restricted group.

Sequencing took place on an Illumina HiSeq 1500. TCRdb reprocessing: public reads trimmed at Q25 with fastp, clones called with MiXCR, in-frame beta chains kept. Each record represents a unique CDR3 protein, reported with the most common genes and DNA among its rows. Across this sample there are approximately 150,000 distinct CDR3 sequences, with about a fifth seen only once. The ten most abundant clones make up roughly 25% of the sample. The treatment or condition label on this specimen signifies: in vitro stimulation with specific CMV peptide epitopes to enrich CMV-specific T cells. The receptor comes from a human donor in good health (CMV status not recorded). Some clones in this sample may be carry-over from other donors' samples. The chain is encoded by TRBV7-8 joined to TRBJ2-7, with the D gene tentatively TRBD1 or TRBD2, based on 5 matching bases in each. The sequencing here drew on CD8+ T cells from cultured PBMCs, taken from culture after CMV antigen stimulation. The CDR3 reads CASSPSGGSPYEQYF. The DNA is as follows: TGTGCCAGCAGCCCCAGTGGGGGATCGCCTTACGAGCAGTACTTC.